Below are 11 T cell receptor beta chains sequenced from a single sample in a study of T-cell reconstitution after alpha-beta-depleted transplantation in children. Study results and limitations: Counts and diversity of T cells one year after transplant came mostly from newly produced T cells.

Unique molecular identifiers were incorporated into the prepared TCRbeta library. TCRdb fed the PCR reads into MiXCR, producing one record per CDR3 protein. The table has 250,000 to 300,000 distinct CDR3 sequences, roughly 7.8% seen once. Their antigens remain unidentified. The material sequenced was peripheral blood, taken 360 days after TCRalphabeta/CD19-depleted stem cell transplant. The receptors were gathered from a female patient aged 2 to 10 who had a stem cell transplant for Fanconi anemia, so the T cells may come from the graft donor.

This clonotype was seen at least ten times. The chain joins TRBV28 to TRBJ2-1; tentative D call: TRBD2 (5 bases). The V end lost 5 bases, the J end lost 9 bases, and 17 bases lay between the germline ends. Germline V lookup: CDR1 MDHEN, CDR2 SYDVKM. The CDR3 is 14 amino acids. The CDR3: CASSGVPREGEQFF. The CDR3 nucleotides read TGTGCCAGCAGTGGGGTCCCGCGTGAGGGTGAGCAGTTCTTC.

This clonotype was detected ten times or more. The CDR3 loop reads CASSPDRGANTGELFF. CDR3 nucleotides: TGTGCCAGCAGCCCAGACAGGGGAGCGAACACCGGGGAGCTGTTTTTT. The genes are TRBV7-2 and TRBJ2-2; 8 bases align to TRBD1. The V segment lost 5 bases and the J segment 0 bases; nucleotides outside the gene matches: 5. CDR3 size: 16 residues. The germline CDR1 and CDR2 sequences are SGHTA and FQGNSA.

There are many counts of this clonotype. J is TRBJ2-2 and V is TRBV11-2, with 7 nucleotides matching TRBD2. Germline V gene sequence: CDR1 SGHAT, CDR2 FQNNGV. This CDR3 comprises 18 residues. After removal of 4 bases from V and 5 bases from J, the junction contained 16 bases not matched to a gene. Written as DNA, the CDR3 is TGTGCCAGCAGCTCATCGATTGGGGGGGTTCGACGAACCGGGGAGCTGTTTTTT. This encodes CASSSSIGGVRRTGELFF.

In this sample, this clonotype turned up many times. The chain employs TRBV5-1 and TRBJ2-3; D unresolved. V was clipped by 4 bases and J by 8 bases, with 14 bases between them. The germline CDR1 and CDR2 sequences are SGHRS and YFSETQ. The length of the CDR3 is 13 residues. In DNA, the CDR3 is TGCGCCAGCAGCCTAGAAAGTGCCTTTACGCAGTATTTT. It translates to CASSLESAFTQYF.

This clonotype was seen ten or more times. V and J are TRBV7-2 and TRBJ2-3, with TRBD1 matching over 7 bases. This CDR3 has 17 amino acids. CDR1 and CDR2 (germline): SGHTA, FQGNSA. After removal of 1 base from V and 2 bases from J, the junction contained 9 bases not matched to a gene. This CDR3 is CASSLGAPGQPTDTQYF. The CDR3 DNA is TGTGCCAGCAGCTTAGGTGCCCCGGGACAGCCCACAGATACGCAGTATTTT.

This clonotype was detected ten times or more. The chain recombines TRBV12-3 or TRBV12-4 with TRBJ2-7, with D unclear. The CDR3 contains 14 residues. V was shortened by 3 bases and J by 2 bases, with 11 bases between the two germline ends. CDR3 bases: TGTGCCAGCAGTTTTAGTACTGTCACCTACGAGCAGTACTTC. Its translation: CASSFSTVTYEQYF.

This clonotype was detected many times. The chain uses TRBV7-2 and TRBJ1-6; 9 bases match TRBD1. Germline trimming cut 3 bases from V and 7 bases from J; bases unmatched to any gene: 4. Germline CDR1 is SGHTA and CDR2 is FQGNSA. The length of the CDR3 is 15 residues. CDR3 sequence (DNA): TGTGCCAGCAGCTTCCTGGGACAGGGAAATTCACCCCTCCACTTT. Translating gives CASSFLGQGNSPLHF.

V is TRBV7-6 and J is TRBJ2-6; D is perhaps TRBD2 (5 bases). The V end was cut by 7 bases, the J end by 0 bases, with 13 bases between. The CDR3 runs to 16 residues. Germline CDR1 reads SGHVS; CDR2 reads FNYEAQ. The CDR3 nucleotides are TGTGCCAGCATTGGAGCGGAGATCTCTGGGGCCAACGTCCTGACTTTC. Translating gives CASIGAEISGANVLTF.

The chain links TRBV11-3 to TRBJ2-1; D might be TRBD1 (6 bases). Trimming took 1 base from V and 8 from J, leaving 9 bases between them. The V gene's germline CDR1 is SGHNT and CDR2 YENEEA. The CDR3 spans 13 residues. This chain's CDR3 is CASSLARGYEQFF. The CDR3 coding sequence is TGTGCCAGCAGCTTAGCCAGGGGCTATGAGCAGTTCTTC. Complete variable domain (other parts from reference TRBV11-3 and TRBJ2-1): EAGVVQSPRYKIIEKKQPVAFWCNPISGHNTLYWYLQNLGQGPELLIRYENEEAVDDSQLPKDRFSAERLKGVDSTLKIQPAELGDSAVYLCASSLARGYEQFFGPGTRLTVL.

This clonotype was counted many times. The chain is built from TRBV7-9 and TRBJ2-1; 9 nucleotides align to TRBD2. Germline V lookup: CDR1 SEHNR, CDR2 FQNEAQ (reference sequence). The CDR3 has 14 residues. V gave up 5 bases and J gave up 14 bases; unmatched junction bases: 13. The CDR3 coding sequence is TGTGCCAGCAGCCGCGAGACCCTAGCGGGAAAGAAGTTCTTC. Translation: CASSRETLAGKKFF.

There are a few counts of this clonotype. The chain uses TRBV20-1 and TRBJ2-3; 8 bases map to TRBD1. Germline CDR1 is DFQATT and CDR2 is SNEGSKA (reference sequence). With V trimmed by 5 bases and J by 4 bases, 5 bases remained unmatched. The CDR3 covers 13 residues. Here the CDR3 reads CSARGQGPDTQYF. As DNA, the CDR3 is TGCAGTGCTCGAGGACAGGGCCCAGATACGCAGTATTTT.